This T cell receptor (beta chain) was sequenced in a study of OX40 agonist ivuxolimab in advanced cancers. About the research overall: At doses from 0.01 to 10 mg/kg, patients were given intravenous ivuxolimab every 2 weeks.

This clone was counted between two and nine times. CDR1 MNHEY and CDR2 SMNVEV come from the germline V gene (reference sequence). The V and J ends lost 8 bases and 7 bases respectively, with 6 bases between them. There are 10 residues in the CDR3. Libraries were prepared by immunoSEQ multiplex PCR; TCRdb keeps only in-frame clonotypes and omits some of them. The sample gives fewer than 55,000 clones, roughly nine tenths of which show up once; more than 13% is in the top ten. V gene TRBV27 combines with J gene TRBJ2-4; the D is unclear. The sequence was obtained from an adult with an advanced solid tumor such as melanoma, head and neck, liver or kidney cancer. Sequencing was performed on CD4+ or CD8+ T cells sorted from blood, taken in a trial of the OX40 agonist ivuxolimab. The CDR3 is CASGWNIQYF. The CDR3 DNA is TGTGCCAGCGGCTGGAACATTCAGTACTTC.